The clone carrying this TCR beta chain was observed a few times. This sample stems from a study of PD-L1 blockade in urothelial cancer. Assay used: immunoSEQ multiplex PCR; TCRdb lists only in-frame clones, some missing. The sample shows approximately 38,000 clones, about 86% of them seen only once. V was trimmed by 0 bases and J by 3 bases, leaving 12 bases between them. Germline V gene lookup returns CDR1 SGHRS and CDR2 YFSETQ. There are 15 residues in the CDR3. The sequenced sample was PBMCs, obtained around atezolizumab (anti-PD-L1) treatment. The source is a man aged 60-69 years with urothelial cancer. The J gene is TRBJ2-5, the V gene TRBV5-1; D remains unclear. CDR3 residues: CASSLVGNKEETQYF. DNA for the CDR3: TGCGCCAGCAGCTTGGTTGGTAACAAAGAAGAGACCCAGTACTTC. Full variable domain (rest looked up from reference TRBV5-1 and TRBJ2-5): KAGVTQTPRYLIKTRGQQVTLSCSPISGHRSVSWYQQTPGQGLQFLFEYFSETQRNKGNFPGRFSGRQFSNSRSEMNVSTLELGDSALYLCASSLVGNKEETQYFGPGTRLLVL.